Listed here are 13 T cell receptor beta chains from one sample, sequenced in a study of blood T cells in healthy people across ages. The use of a sample-barcoded 5' primer and a J-beta primer mix characterized a second PCR of roughly 7 to 12 cycles. TCRdb reprocessed the 5' RACE reads with MiXCR, giving one entry per CDR3 protein. The profile shows 1.5 million to 2 million distinct CDR3 sequences, 28% of them singletons. Sequencing input: blood. The receptor source for this set is a woman aged 25 to 39 in good health.

This clonotype was counted between two and nine times. The V gene is TRBV7-9, the J gene TRBJ2-6; unclear D gene. Germline V CDR1 and CDR2: SEHNR, FQNEAQ (reference sequence). V was shortened by 3 bases and J by 1 base, with 7 bases between the two germline ends. The CDR3 runs to 15 residues. CDR3 DNA: TGTGCCAGCAGCTTCCTTAGGTCTGGGGCCAACGTCCTGACTTTC. Translated: CASSFLRSGANVLTF.

A word on this clonotype: A much larger clone differs from this one at a single base, so this may be a read error. This chain links TRBV9 with TRBJ2-1, with 10 bases that match TRBD2. From germline, CDR1 is SGDLS and CDR2 YYNGEE. The CDR3 covers 17 residues. V lost 0 bases to trimming and J lost 4 bases; unmatched junction nucleotides: 7. The DNA for the CDR3 is TGTGCCAGCAGCGTAGAGGGACGAGCGGGAGGGTACAATGAGCAGTTCTTC. It encodes CASSVEGRAGGYNEQFF.

V usage is TRBV29-1 and J usage is TRBJ1-1; maybe TRBD1 (6 bases). The V and J ends lost 6 bases and 4 bases respectively, with 18 bases between them. The germline V gene has CDR1 SQVTM and CDR2 ANQGSEA. The CDR3 length is 14 residues. The CDR3 DNA sequence: TGCAGCGTGCAGGGACACGGCTCGGGCACTGAAGCTTTCTTT. It translates to CSVQGHGSGTEAFF.

This clonotype appeared a few times. V is TRBV11-2 and J is TRBJ1-1; D is uncertain. V lost 5 bases to trimming and J lost 0 bases, with 10 bases between them. Germline CDR1 is SGHAT and CDR2 is FQNNGV. CDR3 size: 14 residues. The CDR3 DNA reads as TGTGCCAGCAGCGAGAATTACTTGAACACTGAAGCTTTCTTT. It yields the protein CASSENYLNTEAFF.

This clonotype was seen at least ten times. The chain joins TRBV29-1 to TRBJ1-2; 7 positions match TRBD1. Germline assignment: CDR1 SQVTM and CDR2 ANQGSEA. With 3 bases clipped from V and 8 bases from J, the junction kept 9 bases outside the gene matches. This CDR3 comprises 13 residues. CDR3 amino acids: CSVDLDRVYGYTF. In DNA, the CDR3 is TGCAGCGTTGACCTCGACAGGGTCTACGGCTACACCTTC.

This clonotype was seen ten or more times. This chain joins TRBV10-3 and TRBJ2-5; TRBD2 agrees at 14 bases. The junction had 9 bases not matched to a gene; V was cut back by 0 bases and J by 3 bases. CDR3 length equals 19 residues. Germline V lookup: CDR1 ENHRY, CDR2 SYGVKD. The CDR3 is CAISESTMGLAGAKETQYF. For the CDR3, the DNA is TGTGCCATCAGTGAGTCGACCATGGGACTAGCGGGGGCCAAAGAGACCCAGTACTTC.

The genes are TRBV10-2 and TRBJ1-1, with D unclear. The CDR3 sequence is 11 residues long. Germline CDR1 and CDR2: WSHSY and SAAADI. Trimming stripped 6 bases from V and 4 bases from J, with 6 bases between. The CDR3 DNA reads as TGCGCCAGCAGATTAGCCACTGAAGCTTTCTTT. Translating gives CASRLATEAFF.

The chain uses TRBV30 and TRBJ1-4; maybe TRBD1 (6 bases). The germline V and J ends were trimmed by 2 bases and 7 bases, with 11 bases remaining between them. This CDR3 contains 13 residues. Germline values: CDR1 GTSNPN, CDR2 SVGIG (reference sequence). Here the CDR3 DNA reads TGTGCCTGGAGTTTGGGGGGCGGTGAAAAACTGTTTTTT. It yields the protein CAWSLGGGEKLFF.

The count of this clonotype is one. A clone one base away is much larger, so this may be a read error. The genes are TRBV29-1 and TRBJ1-1, with D hard to call. The germline V gene has CDR1 SQVTM and CDR2 ANQGSEA. V dropped 6 bases and J dropped 3 bases, with 11 bases sitting between them. This CDR3 region has 12 residues. CDR3 sequence reads: CSVAEQYTEAFF. In DNA form, the CDR3 reads TGCAGCGTCGCCGAACAGTACACTGAAGCTTTCTTT. Based on the CDR3 plus reference TRBV29-1 and TRBJ1-1, the full variable domain is SAVISQKPSRDICQRGTSLTIQCQVDSQVTMMFWYRQQPGQSLTLIATANQGSEATYESGFVIDKFPISRPNLTFSTLTVSNMSPEDSSIYLCSVAEQYTEAFFGQGTRLTVV.

This sequence joins TRBV7-9 and TRBJ2-7; 8 bases fit TRBD1. The CDR3 covers 14 residues. The germline V gene has CDR1 SEHNR and CDR2 FQNEAQ (reference sequence). V lost 2 bases and J lost 6; bases outside the gene matches: 6. The CDR3 region is CASSLFEQGGEQYF. The CDR3 bases are TGTGCCAGCAGCTTATTTGAACAGGGGGGCGAGCAGTACTTC.

This rearrangement joins TRBV11-2 to TRBJ2-4; maybe TRBD2 (6 bases). The germline V gene has CDR1 SGHAT and CDR2 FQNNGV. The CDR3 consists of 17 residues. Trimming left V 1 base short and J 2 bases short, with 15 bases between. CDR3 residues: CASSLGSSERSKNIQYF. In nucleotides, the CDR3 is TGTGCCAGCAGCTTAGGGTCTAGCGAGAGATCCAAAAACATTCAGTACTTC.

This chain links TRBV12-3 or TRBV12-4 with TRBJ2-5, with TRBD2 matching 9 bases. CDR3 length: 16 residues. The ends lost 5 bases at V and 5 bases at J; junction bases unmatched: 12. The CDR3 DNA is TGTGCCAGCAGTCTAGTGACTAGCGGAAGAGTGGAGACCCAGTACTTC. Encoded protein: CASSLVTSGRVETQYF.

This chain uses TRBV11-2 with TRBJ2-3; D remains ambiguous. The length of the CDR3 is 17 residues. Germline-derived CDR1 and CDR2 are SGHAT and FQNNGV. V lost 1 base and J lost 0, with 14 bases in between. The CDR3 spells CASSLVGVRTSTDTQYF. DNA of the CDR3: TGTGCCAGCAGCTTAGTTGGAGTCAGAACTAGCACAGATACGCAGTATTTT.